These 30 T cell receptor beta chains were sequenced from one sample in a study of blood T cell repertoires in COVID-19. Data came from immunoSEQ multiplex PCR; TCRdb stores just in-frame clones and leaves some out. The sample lists 100,000 to 150,000 clones; over 60% were seen once. Material for sequencing was peripheral blood. Source of these receptors: a woman between 70 and 85 years old with acute or convalescent COVID-19.

In nucleotides, the CDR3 is TGTGCCAGCAGTTACCCTCCCGGGTATGGTGAAAAACTGTTTTTT. Residues: CASSYPPGYGEKLFF. The V call is TRBV6-2 or TRBV6-3, the J call TRBJ1-4; D call uncertain. Trimming removed 2 bases from V and 7 bases from J, with 14 bases in between. CDR3 size: 15 residues. Germline CDR1 MNHEY, CDR2 SVGEGT.

The chain couples TRBV14 to TRBJ2-1; TRBD2 aligns across 7 bases. The CDR3 has 14 amino acids. The germline CDR1 and CDR2 sequences are SGHDN and FVKESK. After removal of 3 bases from V and 8 bases from J, the junction contained 7 bases not matched to a gene. The DNA for the CDR3 is TGTGCCAGCAGCCAGAGGAGCGGGGTTGATGAGCAGTTCTTC. Its protein is CASSQRSGVDEQFF.

The chain joins TRBV28 to TRBJ1-5, with D possibly TRBD1 on 6 matching bases. The V end lost 6 bases, the J end lost 3 bases, and 12 bases lay between the germline ends. The CDR3 sequence is 14 residues long. Germline loops: CDR1 MDHEN, CDR2 SYDVKM. The CDR3 loop is CASSLGQPNQPQHF. CDR3 coding DNA: TGTGCCAGCAGCCTCGGACAGCCCAATCAGCCCCAGCATTTT.

This clone has a handful of counts. The chain combines TRBV7-6 with TRBJ2-7; possible D gene TRBD1, 5 bases. The CDR3 spans 15 residues. From germline, CDR1 is SGHVS and CDR2 FNYEAQ. With 3 bases removed from V and 2 bases from J, the gap between germline ends came to 14 bases. The CDR3 loop reads CASSLGQGQTYEQYF. CDR3 bases: TGTGCCAGCAGCTTGGGGCAGGGCCAGACCTACGAGCAGTACTTC.

In its sample, this clone was seen many times. The rearrangement uses TRBV2 and TRBJ1-2, with 11 positions matching TRBD1. CDR1 SNHLY and CDR2 FYNNEI come from the germline V gene. V shed 6 bases, J shed 5 bases, and the junction held 5 bases outside the gene matches. This CDR3 is 14 amino acids long. CDR3 DNA: TGTGCCAGCAGCTTAGGGACAGGGGGTTATGGCTACACCTTC. It specifies CASSLGTGGYGYTF.

This clone is medium-sized by share. V gene TRBV6-2 or TRBV6-3 combines with J gene TRBJ2-7, with D perhaps TRBD2 (6 bases). Trimming left V 0 bases short and J 2 bases short, with 17 bases between. There are 17 residues in the CDR3. Germline values: CDR1 MNHEY, CDR2 SVGEGT. DNA of the CDR3: TGTGCCAGCAGTTACTCGGGACCCTCGCGGAGGGCCTACGAGCAGTACTTC. This gives the protein CASSYSGPSRRAYEQYF.

The chain couples TRBV5-1 to TRBJ2-7; 10 positions match TRBD1. CDR3 length: 14 residues. V was clipped by 5 bases and J by 5 bases; unmatched bases: 7. CDR1 SGHRS and CDR2 YFSETQ come from the germline V gene. For the CDR3, the DNA is TGCGCCAGCAGTCGGACAGGGGGAGTGGACGAGCAGTACTTC. Protein product: CASSRTGGVDEQYF.

A single count supports this clone. V gene TRBV28 combines with J gene TRBJ1-2; the D is unclear. V lost 8 bases and J lost 0, with 7 bases in between. The CDR3 consists of 12 residues. From germline, CDR1 is MDHEN and CDR2 SYDVKM. CDR3 bases: TGTGCCAGCGAGGAAGCTAACTATGGCTACACCTTC. Protein: CASEEANYGYTF.

V gene TRBV28 combines with J gene TRBJ1-4; TRBD1 aligns across 10 bases. CDR1 and CDR2 from the germline V gene are MDHEN and SYDVKM. There are 15 residues in the CDR3. J lost 8 bases, V lost 3 bases, and 6 bases had no gene match. CDR3 DNA sequence: TGTGCCAGCAGTTTGACAGGGGGCGGCAGGGAAAAACTGTTTTTT. As protein: CASSLTGGGREKLFF.

The chain joins TRBV6-5 to TRBJ2-3, with D possibly matching TRBD2 (5 bases). Germline lookup yields CDR1 MNHEY and CDR2 SVGAGI. Trimming left V 7 bases short and J 2 bases short, with 7 bases between. The CDR3 length is 12 residues. For the CDR3, the DNA is TGTGCCAGCATAGGACTCACAGATACGCAGTATTTT. Translation gives CASIGLTDTQYF.

This clone occurred many times. This chain links TRBV5-6 with TRBJ1-6; possible D gene TRBD1, 6 bases. The V end was cut by 0 bases, the J end by 3 bases, with 7 bases between. The CDR3 is 15 residues long. CDR1 and CDR2 from the germline V gene are SGHDT and YYEEEE. CDR3 residues: CASSLEGVYNSPLHF. For the CDR3, the DNA is TGTGCCAGCAGCTTGGAGGGGGTCTATAATTCACCCCTCCACTTT. The whole variable domain, filled in from reference TRBV5-6 and TRBJ1-6, reads DAGVTQSPTHLIKTRGQQVTLRCSPKSGHDTVSWYQQALGQGPQFIFQYYEEEERQRGNFPDRFSGHQFPNYSSELNVNALLLGDSALYLCASSLEGVYNSPLHFGNGTRLTVT.

The J gene is TRBJ1-2, the V gene TRBV4-3, with D perhaps TRBD1 (6 bases). The CDR3 runs 15 residues. V was pared by 0 bases and J by 3 bases, with 11 bases between. The germline V gene encodes CDR1 LGHNA and CDR2 YSLEER. DNA of the CDR3: TGCGCCAGCAGCCAAGAAAGGACAGCCGACTATGGCTACACCTTC. Its protein is CASSQERTADYGYTF.

This clone was recorded only once. V and J are TRBV28 and TRBJ2-7, with D possibly matching TRBD2 (5 bases). V was trimmed by 4 bases and J by 2 bases, leaving 12 bases between them. The CDR3 contains 14 residues. Germline CDR1 MDHEN, CDR2 SYDVKM. CDR3 sequence (DNA): TGTGCCAGCAGTTCTATTTCCGGGACCTACGAGCAGTACTTC. Its translation: CASSSISGTYEQYF.

The chain has TRBV30 and TRBJ1-4; D ambiguous. This CDR3 region has 12 residues. With 5 bases removed from V and 4 bases from J, the gap between germline ends came to 8 bases. The V gene's germline CDR1 is GTSNPN and CDR2 SVGIG (reference sequence). Written as DNA, the CDR3 is TGTGCCTGGTCAGGCGTTAATGAAAAACTGTTTTTT. It codes for CAWSGVNEKLFF.

The chain employs TRBV6-1 and TRBJ2-7, with TRBD2 matching 11 bases. J was trimmed by 5 bases and V by 0 bases; bases with no gene match: 6. CDR1 MNHNS and CDR2 SASEGT come from the germline V gene. The CDR3 has 16 residues. For the CDR3, the DNA is TGTGCCAGCAGTGAAGCGTTTTTTAGCGGGGGGGACGAGCAGTACTTC. Translated: CASSEAFFSGGDEQYF.

This clone was seen at least ten times. The chain joins TRBV7-3 to TRBJ2-3, with a weak D call TRBD2 (6 bases). Germline CDR1 reads SGHTA; CDR2 reads FQGTGA. Trimming pared 5 bases from V and 3 bases from J, leaving 12 bases between. The length of the CDR3 is 14 residues. CDR3 DNA: TGTGCCAGCAGCCCGCATGGAGGGACAGATACGCAGTATTTT. Protein product: CASSPHGGTDTQYF.

Only a few counts were recorded for this clone. This chain connects TRBV19 to TRBJ1-6; D is ambiguous. The CDR3 loop spans 13 amino acids. Germline loops: CDR1 LNHDA, CDR2 SQIVND (reference sequence). V lost 2 bases and J 6 bases, leaving 5 bases between the germline ends. CDR3 loop: CASSINLNSPLHF. In DNA form, the CDR3 reads TGTGCCAGTAGTATAAATCTTAATTCACCCCTCCACTTT.

This rearrangement joins TRBV21-1 to TRBJ1-1; the DNA was not compared with TRBD1, the D call given in the table. TRBV21-1 is flagged as a pseudogene. This CDR3 is built from 15 residues. The CDR3 nucleotides read TGTGCCAGCAGCAAAAAGACAGGGGGTTTCACTGAAGCTTTCTTT. Translated, it gives CASSKKTGGFTEAFF.

This clone was recorded only once. The J gene is TRBJ1-1, the V gene TRBV19; 9 nucleotides agree with TRBD1. The J segment lost 4 bases and the V segment lost 5 bases, leaving 5 bases of the junction unmatched. CDR3 length: 14 residues. CDR1 is LNHDA and CDR2 is SQIVND in the germline V gene (reference sequence). The CDR3 DNA reads TGTGCCAGTAGTCGAGGACAGGGGCCCACTGAAGCTTTCTTT. This sequence encodes CASSRGQGPTEAFF.

This chain links TRBV6-2 or TRBV6-3 with TRBJ1-1; 10 positions match TRBD1. The CDR3 length is 14 residues. V shed 0 bases, J shed 6 bases, and the junction held 1 base outside the gene matches. Germline V gene lookup returns CDR1 MNHEY and CDR2 SVGEGT. DNA of the CDR3: TGTGCCAGCAGTTACTCCGGACAGGGGGCTGAAGCTTTCTTT. This encodes CASSYSGQGAEAFF.

This chain links TRBV5-5 with TRBJ2-7, with 9 bases that match TRBD1. V shed 5 bases, J shed 5 bases, and the junction held 8 bases outside the gene matches. The germline CDR1 and CDR2 sequences are SGHKS and YYEKEE (reference sequence). This CDR3 has 14 residues. CDR3 in DNA: TGTGCCAGCAGTACCGGGACAGGGTTGAACGAGCAGTACTTC. It codes for CASSTGTGLNEQYF.

The chain joins TRBV5-1 to TRBJ1-4; TRBD1 might be the D (6 bases). Germline V lookup: CDR1 SGHRS, CDR2 YFSETQ. Trimming removed 0 bases from V and 5 bases from J, with 11 bases in between. The CDR3 is 15 residues long. This chain's CDR3 is CASSLGGQRNEKLFF. The CDR3 nucleotides read TGCGCCAGCAGCTTGGGAGGACAGCGGAATGAAAAACTGTTTTTT.

The chain combines TRBV5-4 with TRBJ1-1, with D maybe TRBD1 (5 bases). Trimming left V 0 bases short and J 5 bases short, with 11 bases between. Germline V gene sequence: CDR1 SGHNT, CDR2 YYREEE (reference sequence). This CDR3 is built from 14 residues. CDR3 in DNA: TGTGCCAGCAGCTTGGGCTCCGGGGGTACTGAAGCTTTCTTT. Protein: CASSLGSGGTEAFF.

The chain is built from TRBV6-5 and TRBJ1-4, with no clear D. This CDR3 comprises 14 residues. The ends were cut back, 6 bases at V and 8 bases at J, with 16 bases in the middle. Germline values: CDR1 MNHEY, CDR2 SVGAGI. The CDR3 is CASSPRGNKEKLFF. The CDR3 coding sequence is TGTGCCAGCAGCCCGCGGGGTAACAAAGAAAAACTGTTTTTT.

This rearrangement joins TRBV19 to TRBJ1-5; 8 nucleotides match TRBD1. Trimming at V came to 7 bases and at J to 10 bases, leaving 18 bases not matched to a gene. Germline values: CDR1 LNHDA, CDR2 SQIVND (reference sequence). The CDR3 extends over 16 amino acids. CDR3 DNA: TGTGCCAGTACCAAAACTATCCGGACAGGGTTGCCTCCCCAGCATTTT. Residues: CASTKTIRTGLPPQHF.

The V and J genes are TRBV12-3 or TRBV12-4 and TRBJ1-1; D is ambiguous. The ends were cut back, 4 bases at V and 8 bases at J, with 8 bases in the middle. The CDR3 consists of 11 residues. CDR3 amino acids: CASSYSNEAFF. CDR3 sequence (DNA): TGTGCCAGCAGTTACTCCAACGAAGCTTTCTTT.

The V gene is TRBV3-1 (or the pseudogene TRBV3-2), the J gene TRBJ1-4; D is uncertain. V was cut by 7 bases and J by 13 bases, with 13 bases left in between. Germline V gives CDR1 LGHDT, CDR2 YNNKEL (reference sequence). CDR3 length: 11 amino acids. CDR3 amino acids: CASTPGVGLFF. CDR3 DNA: TGTGCCAGCACCCCCGGAGTTGGACTGTTTTTT.

This rearrangement joins TRBV7-2 to TRBJ1-1; perhaps TRBD1 as D (5 bases). CDR3 size: 13 residues. V lost 2 bases to trimming and J lost 7 bases, with 11 bases between them. Germline V lookup: CDR1 SGHTA, CDR2 FQGNSA. The CDR3 loop is CASSLRDGGEAFF. The CDR3 DNA reads as TGTGCCAGCAGCTTAAGGGACGGGGGTGAAGCTTTCTTT. Looking up the rest from reference TRBV7-2 and TRBJ1-1 gives the full variable domain: GAGVSQSPSNKVTEKGKDVELRCDPISGHTALYWYRQSLGQGLEFLIYFQGNSAPDKSGLPSDRFSAERTGGSVSTLTIQRTQQEDSAVYLCASSLRDGGEAFFGQGTRLTVV.

J is TRBJ1-2 and V is TRBV28; weak D call: TRBD1 (5 bases). Germline assignment: CDR1 MDHEN and CDR2 SYDVKM. Trimming took off 6 bases at V and 4 bases at J, with 12 bases between the two ends. The CDR3 is 13 residues long. CDR3 in amino acids: CASRHRQSYGYTF. The CDR3 coding sequence is TGTGCCAGCAGACATCGACAGTCCTATGGCTACACCTTC.

This chain joins TRBV2 and TRBJ2-1, with unresolved D. The CDR3 runs to 13 residues. Germline V gives CDR1 SNHLY, CDR2 FYNNEI. Trimming removed 10 bases at V and 1 base at J, with 11 bases between. The CDR3 coding sequence is TGTGCCACCCAACCTAGTTCCTACAATGAGCAGTTCTTC. This encodes CATQPSSYNEQFF.